Listed here are 16 T cell receptor beta chains from one sample, sequenced in a study of cytomegalovirus exposure and HLA in healthy donors. PCR amplification relied on 60 Vbeta primers (plus 13 Jbeta primers). Only in-frame clones appear in the TCRdb table, and some are missing; sequencing was by immunoSEQ multiplex PCR. The table lists 120,000 or so clones, around 78% of them singletons. The sample comprised PBMCs. The receptors derive from a man aged 18 to 30 in good health and CMV-seropositive.

The CDR3 DNA follows: TGCGCCAGCAGCTTGGAGGGGGCGTTCACAGATACGCAGTATTTT. The encoded protein is CASSLEGAFTDTQYF. This chain uses TRBV5-1 with TRBJ2-3, with TRBD1 matching over 7 bases. The germline V gene encodes CDR1 SGHRS and CDR2 YFSETQ. This CDR3 spans 15 amino acids. V lost 0 bases to trimming and J lost 2 bases; unmatched junction nucleotides: 3.

The rearrangement links TRBV27 to TRBJ1-5, with D possibly TRBD1 on 5 matching bases. V lost 2 bases and J 4 bases, leaving 6 bases between the germline ends. The germline V gene has CDR1 MNHEY and CDR2 SMNVEV (reference sequence). The CDR3 is made up of 13 amino acids. CDR3 coding DNA: TGTGCCAGCAGTTTAGGGACTAATCAGCCCCAGCATTTT. The encoded protein is CASSLGTNQPQHF.

In its sample, this clone was seen a few times. The chain combines TRBV10-1 with TRBJ1-1; perhaps TRBD1 as D (5 bases). V was cut by 8 bases and J by 2 bases, with 15 bases left in between. Germline CDR1 reads WNHNN; CDR2 reads SYGVQD (reference sequence). The CDR3 consists of 14 residues. As DNA, the CDR3 is TGCGCCAGCCAGCGGGGCAGGGACAACACTGAAGCTTTCTTT. Its translation: CASQRGRDNTEAFF.

CDR3 DNA sequence: TGTGCCAGCAGCACCCAGCGGGGCTACGAGCAGTACTTC. This encodes CASSTQRGYEQYF. This sequence joins TRBV7-2 and TRBJ2-7, with 7 bases fitting TRBD2. Germline CDR1 and CDR2: SGHTA and FQGNSA. The V segment lost 5 bases and the J segment 3 bases; nucleotides outside the gene matches: 4. This CDR3 is built from 13 residues.

The chain links TRBV27 to TRBJ2-3; 9 bases match TRBD1. With 1 base clipped from V and 2 bases from J, the junction kept 13 bases outside the gene matches. This CDR3 has 19 amino acids. The germline V gene has CDR1 MNHEY and CDR2 SMNVEV (reference sequence). The CDR3, as DNA: TGTGCCAGCAGTTTATGGCCCGGGACAGGGACCTCCAACACAGATACGCAGTATTTT. Translating gives CASSLWPGTGTSNTDTQYF.

This clone was seen only once. The J gene is TRBJ1-6, the V gene TRBV30, with D possibly matching TRBD1 (6 bases). Trimming left V 0 bases short and J 8 bases short, with 14 bases between. The CDR3 sequence is 15 residues long. The germline CDR1 and CDR2 sequences are GTSNPN and SVGIG (reference sequence). CDR3 residues: CAWSVLVQGDSPLHF. CDR3 nucleotide sequence: TGTGCCTGGAGTGTACTCGTACAGGGCGATTCACCCCTCCACTTT.

This sequence joins TRBV7-8 and TRBJ2-7; D remains unclear. Per germline, CDR1 SGHVS and CDR2 FQNEAQ. The V and J ends lost 2 bases and 3 bases respectively, with 5 bases between them. CDR3 length: 12 amino acids. The CDR3 DNA sequence: TGTGCCAGCAGCTTATACAGCTACGAGCAGTACTTC. Encoded protein: CASSLYSYEQYF. Full variable domain (missing parts from reference TRBV7-8 and TRBJ2-7): GAGVSQSPRYKVAKRGQDVALRCDPISGHVSLFWYQQALGQGPEFLTYFQNEAQLDKSGLPSDRFFAERPEGSVSTLKIQRTQQEDSAVYLCASSLYSYEQYFGPGTRLTVT.

The table lists this clone with a count of one. The chain is built from TRBV9 and TRBJ1-4; no firm D call. The CDR3 is 16 amino acids. Germline lookup yields CDR1 SGDLS and CDR2 YYNGEE. Trimming took 5 bases from V and 5 from J, leaving 19 bases between them. CDR3 amino acids: CASSFGDGWPNEKLFF. The DNA for the CDR3 is TGTGCCAGCAGTTTTGGAGACGGATGGCCCAATGAAAAACTGTTTTTT. Complete variable domain (other parts from reference TRBV9 and TRBJ1-4): DSGVTQTPKHLITATGQRVTLRCSPRSGDLSVYWYQQSLDQGLQFLIQYYNGEERAKGNILERFSAQQFPDLHSELNLSSLELGDSALYFCASSFGDGWPNEKLFFGSGTQLSVL.

The chain recombines TRBV28 with TRBJ1-1; 10 positions agree with TRBD1. V trimming: 6 bases; J trimming: 4 bases; junction bases outside the gene matches: 5. Germline V lookup: CDR1 MDHEN, CDR2 SYDVKM. The CDR3 is made up of 14 amino acids. The CDR3 here is CASSFRTGGTEAFF. The DNA for the CDR3 is TGTGCCAGCAGCTTTCGGACAGGGGGCACTGAAGCTTTCTTT.

The V gene is TRBV4-1, the J gene TRBJ1-4, with D unclear. Germline V CDR1 and CDR2: MGHRA, YSYEKL. This CDR3 is built from 15 residues. V was clipped by 4 bases and J by 6 bases, with 15 bases between them. The CDR3 DNA reads as TGCGCCAGCAGCCGGGAGGGTCCGGGAGATGAAAAACTGTTTTTT. As protein: CASSREGPGDEKLFF.

V gene TRBV6-1 combines with J gene TRBJ2-1; D remains unclear. Germline values: CDR1 MNHNS, CDR2 SASEGT. The ends were cut back, 7 bases at V and 1 base at J, with 5 bases in the middle. The CDR3 consists of 12 residues. CDR3 loop: CASIRSYNEQFF. CDR3 DNA: TGTGCCAGCATCAGGTCCTACAATGAGCAGTTCTTC.

The chain carries TRBV6-1 and TRBJ2-1; possibly TRBD2 for D (6 bases). The V and J ends lost 0 bases and 4 bases respectively, with 22 bases between them. Germline V gene lookup returns CDR1 MNHNS and CDR2 SASEGT. The CDR3 spans 19 residues. The CDR3 protein is CASSEAGRQYERTYNEQFF. The CDR3 nucleotides read TGTGCCAGCAGTGAAGCGGGGAGGCAGTACGAACGAACGTACAATGAGCAGTTCTTC.

In regard to this clone: The same CDR3 also results from other DNA sequences found in this sample. V and J are TRBV6-1 and TRBJ1-5; 7 bases are shared with TRBD1. The J segment lost 2 bases and the V segment lost 4 bases, leaving 5 bases of the junction unmatched. CDR3 length: 15 amino acids. CDR1 is MNHNS and CDR2 is SASEGT in the germline V gene. CDR3 sequence: CASSGRQGGNQPQHF. The CDR3 bases are TGTGCCAGCAGTGGACGACAGGGAGGCAATCAGCCCCAGCATTTT.

This rearrangement joins TRBV14 to TRBJ1-2; 8 bases match TRBD1. CDR1 SGHDN and CDR2 FVKESK come from the germline V gene. The CDR3 extends over 12 amino acids. J gave up 8 bases and V 4 bases, and 3 bases lay outside the gene matches. The CDR3 DNA is TGTGCCAGCAGCCGGGACAGGATAGGCTACACCTTC. Translation gives CASSRDRIGYTF.

The J gene is TRBJ1-1, the V gene TRBV2, with 7 bases that match TRBD1. The germline CDR1 and CDR2 sequences are SNHLY and FYNNEI. This CDR3 comprises 14 residues. V lost 6 bases and J lost 5; bases outside the gene matches: 9. The CDR3 DNA is TGTGCCAGCAGCCGACAGGGTTCGGTTACTGAAGCTTTCTTT. This encodes CASSRQGSVTEAFF.

DNA of the CDR3: TGTGCCAGCAGTCACGGGACATACTATGGCTACACCTTC. It encodes CASSHGTYYGYTF. The chain couples TRBV6-5 to TRBJ1-2; possibly TRBD1 for D (6 bases). This CDR3 contains 13 residues. CDR1 and CDR2 (germline): MNHEY, SVGAGI. Trimming stripped 5 bases from V and 3 bases from J, with 10 bases between.